The 19 T cell receptor beta chains in this list originate from one sample, sequenced in a study of regulatory T cells in long-lasting Graves disease. Specified time point: newly diagnosed GD, antithyroid drugs for less than 3 months. The TCR library was made from RNA extracted from PBMCs. Construction of the TCR beta libraries employed iRepertoire HTBI primers in conjunction with Arm-PCR of CDR3 regions. TCRdb analysed the multiplex PCR reads with MiXCR anew, one entry per CDR3 protein. The sample holds 300,000 to 400,000 distinct CDR3 sequences; 16% are singletons and the top ten take 25% to 30%. These data were also reused for a study on T cells in Graves' hyperthyroidism and ophthalmopathy.

The sample here was peripheral blood mononuclear cells (PBMCs), taken at new diagnosis, from a patient treated with antithyroid drugs. Source of these receptors: a man aged 35-49 years with Graves disease.

This clonotype showed up many times. The rearrangement uses TRBV27 and TRBJ2-7; D unresolved. The CDR3 loop spans 14 amino acids. Germline CDR1 is MNHEY and CDR2 is SMNVEV (reference sequence). With 0 bases removed from V and 6 bases from J, the gap between germline ends came to 12 bases. CDR3 sequence (DNA): TGTGCCAGCAGTTTATCGTCGGCCTCCGGCGAGCAGTACTTC. It translates to CASSLSSASGEQYF.

In its sample, this clonotype was seen many times. This chain links TRBV7-3 with TRBJ2-1; no clear D gene. The CDR3 covers 13 residues. Germline V gene lookup returns CDR1 SGHTA and CDR2 FQGTGA. Trimming took off 4 bases at V and 4 bases at J, with 8 bases between the two ends. CDR3 region: CASSSQAYNEQFF. CDR3 DNA sequence: TGTGCCAGCAGCTCTCAGGCGTACAATGAGCAGTTCTTC. Looking up the rest from reference TRBV7-3 and TRBJ2-1 gives the full variable domain: GAGVSQTPSNKVTEKGKYVELRCDPISGHTALYWYRQSLGQGPEFLIYFQGTGAADDSGLPNDRFFAVRPEGSVSTLKIQRTERGDSAVYLCASSSQAYNEQFFGPGTRLTVL.

The V call is TRBV5-1, the J call TRBJ2-5; the D gene is possibly TRBD1 (6 bases). CDR3 size: 13 residues. V lost 3 bases, J lost 4 bases, and 10 bases lay in between. Germline V gives CDR1 SGHRS, CDR2 YFSETQ. The CDR3 region is CASSSGVAETQYF. The DNA of the CDR3 is TGCGCCAGCAGCTCAGGGGTAGCAGAGACCCAGTACTTC. Looking up the rest from reference TRBV5-1 and TRBJ2-5 gives the full variable domain: KAGVTQTPRYLIKTRGQQVTLSCSPISGHRSVSWYQQTPGQGLQFLFEYFSETQRNKGNFPGRFSGRQFSNSRSEMNVSTLELGDSALYLCASSSGVAETQYFGPGTRLLVL.

There are many counts of this clonotype. The chain joins TRBV20-1 to TRBJ2-7; possibly TRBD2 for D (7 bases). V lost 6 bases to trimming and J lost 3 bases, with 21 bases between them. Germline V gene sequence: CDR1 DFQATT, CDR2 SNEGSKA (reference sequence). The CDR3 spans 15 residues. CDR3 bases: TGCAGTGCAAAGCGCGGGGGCCAGGGAGTCTACGAGCAGTACTTC. Its protein is CSAKRGGQGVYEQYF.

V and J are TRBV9 and TRBJ2-3; D is perhaps TRBD2 (6 bases). There are 15 residues in the CDR3. V lost 2 bases to trimming and J lost 5 bases, with 15 bases between them. Germline lookup yields CDR1 SGDLS and CDR2 YYNGEE. CDR3 in DNA: TGTGCCAGCAGCGTCCTCCGGGGACTGGGAGATACGCAGTATTTT. Translating it yields CASSVLRGLGDTQYF.

Remarks on this clonotype: A read error is likely here: a far larger clone is one base away. The V gene is TRBV7-9, the J gene TRBJ2-3; TRBD2 agrees at 7 bases. J was trimmed by 3 bases and V by 5 bases; bases with no gene match: 14. The CDR3 is made up of 17 amino acids. Per the germline V gene, CDR1 is SEHNR and CDR2 is FQNEAQ (reference sequence). This CDR3 is CASSPRAGRGYTDTQYF. For the CDR3, the DNA is TGTGCCAGCAGCCCGCGGGCGGGGCGGGGGTATACAGATACGCAGTATTTT.

This clonotype was detected many times. For the CDR3, the DNA is TGTGCCAGCAGCGTAACGGGGGCGAACACTGAAGCTTTCTTT. Translation: CASSVTGANTEAFF. The chain has TRBV9 and TRBJ1-1, with TRBD1 as a possible D gene (6 bases). Trimming shortened V by 1 base and J by 1 base, and 8 bases separated the two germline ends. CDR3 length: 14 amino acids. Germline V gives CDR1 SGDLS, CDR2 YYNGEE.

This clonotype was counted ten times or more. The V gene is TRBV2, the J gene TRBJ2-5, with D tentatively TRBD1 (6 bases). The CDR3 runs to 13 residues. V was trimmed by 4 bases and J by 6 bases, leaving 12 bases between them. Germline values: CDR1 SNHLY, CDR2 FYNNEI. The CDR3 region is CASSGQVVKTQYF. The CDR3 DNA follows: TGTGCCAGCAGTGGACAGGTTGTAAAGACCCAGTACTTC.

In this sample, this clonotype turned up a few times. The chain is built from TRBV12-3 or TRBV12-4 and TRBJ1-6; D remains unclear. Trimming pared 3 bases from V and 11 bases from J, leaving 5 bases between. The CDR3 covers 11 residues. DNA for the CDR3: TGTGCCAGCAGTTTTTTTGCACCCCTCCACTTT. It specifies CASSFFAPLHF.

The chain carries TRBV7-9 and TRBJ1-6; D possibly corresponds to TRBD1 (5 bases). V lost 1 base and J 9 bases, leaving 13 bases between the germline ends. This CDR3 contains 15 residues. CDR1 and CDR2 from the germline V gene are SEHNR and FQNEAQ (reference sequence). The CDR3: CASSLGVTEGSPLHF. As DNA, the CDR3 is TGTGCCAGCAGCTTAGGCGTGACAGAGGGTTCACCCCTCCACTTT.

The genes are TRBV6-1 and TRBJ2-1; 9 bases match TRBD2. The CDR3 sequence is 17 residues long. The J segment lost 6 bases and the V segment lost 4 bases, leaving 13 bases of the junction unmatched. The germline gives CDR1 MNHNS, CDR2 SASEGT. CDR3 residues: CASSGIGGGAWGNEQFF. As DNA, the CDR3 is TGTGCCAGCAGTGGAATCGGCGGGGGGGCCTGGGGCAATGAGCAGTTCTTC.

This clonotype was counted a few times. The CDR3 bases are TGTGCCAGCAGCGTAGTTGCTAGCGGGGGGCCTAGCACAGATACGCAGTATTTT. Residues: CASSVVASGGPSTDTQYF. The rearrangement links TRBV9 to TRBJ2-3; 11 bases match TRBD2. Looked up from germline, CDR1 is SGDLS and CDR2 is YYNGEE. This CDR3 is 18 amino acids long. Trimming cost V 0 bases and J 0 bases; bases outside gene matches: 6.

This clonotype has ten or more counts. This rearrangement joins TRBV20-1 to TRBJ1-5; no reliable D call. CDR1 is DFQATT, CDR2 SNEGSKA, per germline (reference sequence). Deletions cut 5 bases from V and 0 bases from J, with 17 bases between. The CDR3 covers 16 residues. In DNA, the CDR3 is TGCAGTGCTGTCCTCGGCAGGACCCATAGCAATCAGCCCCAGCATTTT. Translation: CSAVLGRTHSNQPQHF.

The table lists this clonotype with a few counts. The chain carries TRBV3-1 and TRBJ1-3; D is unclear. Germline V CDR1 and CDR2: LGHDT, YNNKEL (reference sequence). The CDR3 loop spans 15 amino acids. The ends were cut back, 0 bases at V and 4 bases at J, with 10 bases in the middle. CDR3 amino acids: CASSQDLIRGNTIYF. The CDR3 nucleotides read TGTGCCAGCAGCCAAGACCTGATACGGGGAAACACCATATATTTT.

This clonotype has at least ten counts. The V gene is TRBV28, the J gene TRBJ2-7; TRBD1 agrees at 10 bases. The CDR3 spans 14 residues. Trimming removed 8 bases from V and 3 bases from J; junction bases left unmatched: 7. Germline V gene lookup returns CDR1 MDHEN and CDR2 SYDVKM. The CDR3 loop reads CASSPWTGGYEQYF. The CDR3 DNA follows: TGTGCCAGCTCACCCTGGACAGGGGGCTACGAGCAGTACTTC.

This clonotype was seen at least ten times. The chain joins TRBV12-3 or TRBV12-4 to TRBJ1-1; maybe TRBD1 (6 bases). CDR3 length: 15 amino acids. Between the trimmed V and J ends, which lost 6 bases and 3 bases, there was a span of 17 bases. The CDR3, as DNA: TGTGCCAGCAGCCAACAGGGCGCTTTGTACACTGAAGCTTTCTTT. Encoded protein: CASSQQGALYTEAFF.

This clonotype showed up many times. The chain uses TRBV28 and TRBJ2-3, with 9 bases that match TRBD1. The CDR3 contains 16 residues. With 5 bases clipped from V and 4 bases from J, the junction kept 10 bases outside the gene matches. Germline loops: CDR1 MDHEN, CDR2 SYDVKM. The CDR3 nucleotides read TGTGCCAGCAGTCGAATCACAGGGGGCGCCTCAGATACGCAGTATTTT. Amino acid sequence: CASSRITGGASDTQYF.

At least ten counts were recorded for this clonotype. CDR3 DNA sequence: TGTGCCAGCAGCCGAGAGAGGAACACTGAAGCTTTCTTT. Protein sequence: CASSRERNTEAFF. The chain links TRBV7-3 to TRBJ1-1; D is undetermined. The CDR3 runs 13 residues. The germline V and J ends were trimmed by 5 bases and 1 base, with 8 bases remaining between them. CDR1 SGHTA and CDR2 FQGTGA come from the germline V gene.

This clonotype was recorded many times. The chain joins TRBV4-1 to TRBJ2-7; 8 bases line up with TRBD1. V shed 2 bases and J 4 bases; nucleotides not matched to a gene: 16. The germline CDR1 and CDR2 sequences are MGHRA and YSYEKL. There are 18 residues in the CDR3. CDR3: CASSQTPPEDRADYEQYF. CDR3 bases: TGCGCCAGCAGCCAAACCCCCCCCGAGGACAGGGCAGATTACGAGCAGTACTTC.